Presented here are 30 T cell receptor beta chains from one specimen sequenced in a study of cytomegalovirus exposure and HLA in healthy donors. The PCR ran on 60 Vbeta and 13 Jbeta primers. Only in-frame clones appear in the TCRdb table, and some are missing; sequencing was by immunoSEQ multiplex PCR. This listing includes approximately 120,000 clones. The specimen sequenced was PBMCs. Receptors originate from a man aged 18 to 35 in good health and CMV-seronegative.

As for this clone: The same CDR3 is also encoded by other DNA sequences in this sample. The CDR3 loop is CAWSDRGHEQYF. The CDR3 region has the DNA TGTGCCTGGTCAGACAGGGGGCACGAGCAGTACTTC. The chain uses TRBV30 and TRBJ2-7; 10 nucleotides match TRBD1. The germline V gene has CDR1 GTSNPN and CDR2 SVGIG (reference sequence). The J segment lost 5 bases and the V segment lost 5 bases, leaving 3 bases of the junction unmatched. This CDR3 spans 12 amino acids.

This rearrangement joins TRBV7-2 to TRBJ2-5; maybe TRBD1 (5 bases). Trimming left V 5 bases short and J 5 bases short, with 15 bases between. There are 14 residues in the CDR3. Germline CDR1 is SGHTA and CDR2 is FQGNSA. The CDR3 reads CASSLLGHWETQYF. The CDR3 bases are TGTGCCAGCAGCCTCCTGGGGCATTGGGAGACCCAGTACTTC. The whole variable domain, filled in from reference TRBV7-2 and TRBJ2-5, reads GAGVSQSPSNKVTEKGKDVELRCDPISGHTALYWYRQSLGQGLEFLIYFQGNSAPDKSGLPSDRFSAERTGGSVSTLTIQRTQQEDSAVYLCASSLLGHWETQYFGPGTRLLVL.

The rearrangement links TRBV6-1 to TRBJ1-2, with D maybe TRBD1 (5 bases). CDR1 is MNHNS, CDR2 SASEGT, per germline. V was cut by 5 bases and J by 3 bases, with 10 bases left in between. The CDR3 is 13 amino acids. Written as DNA, the CDR3 is TGTGCCAGCAGTCCGCAGGGCCACTATGGCTACACCTTC. Encoded protein: CASSPQGHYGYTF.

The chain recombines TRBV5-1 with TRBJ2-3; 13 positions agree with TRBD2. CDR1 is SGHRS, CDR2 YFSETQ, per germline. This CDR3 has 18 amino acids. V lost 0 bases and J lost 5; bases outside the gene matches: 9. CDR3 amino acids: CASSLVPGLAGRGDTQYF. In DNA, the CDR3 is TGCGCCAGCAGCTTGGTCCCGGGACTAGCGGGAAGAGGAGATACGCAGTATTTT. Combining the CDR3 with reference TRBV5-1 and TRBJ2-3 gives the whole variable domain KAGVTQTPRYLIKTRGQQVTLSCSPISGHRSVSWYQQTPGQGLQFLFEYFSETQRNKGNFPGRFSGRQFSNSRSEMNVSTLELGDSALYLCASSLVPGLAGRGDTQYFGPGTRLTVL.

This chain connects TRBV27 to TRBJ2-2; 8 bases align to TRBD1. The junction had 13 bases not matched to a gene; V was cut back by 10 bases and J by 0 bases. From germline, CDR1 is MNHEY and CDR2 SMNVEV (reference sequence). CDR3 length: 17 residues. The CDR3 is CATRKTTTGANTGELFF. The CDR3 coding sequence is TGTGCCACCCGAAAAACCACGACAGGGGCGAACACCGGGGAGCTGTTTTTT.

The chain combines TRBV5-6 with TRBJ2-1, with 8 bases identical to TRBD1. CDR1 SGHDT and CDR2 YYEEEE come from the germline V gene. The V and J ends lost 4 bases and 5 bases, in that order; junction bases with no gene match: 5. The CDR3 sequence is 14 residues long. The CDR3 is CASSRGQGDNEQFF. The CDR3, as DNA: TGTGCCAGCAGCCGAGGACAGGGTGACAATGAGCAGTTCTTC.

This chain connects TRBV18 to TRBJ2-3; 8 nucleotides align to TRBD2. V trimming: 5 bases; J trimming: 2 bases; junction bases outside the gene matches: 6. There are 15 residues in the CDR3. In germline, CDR1 is KGHSH, CDR2 LQKENI. The CDR3 loop reads CASSSSGTYTDTQYF. The CDR3 bases are TGTGCCAGCTCAAGTAGCGGGACCTACACAGATACGCAGTATTTT.

The chain combines TRBV12-5 with TRBJ2-3; no definite D call. The CDR3 sequence is 12 residues long. V was trimmed by 6 bases and J by 2 bases, leaving 6 bases between them. Germline V gene data show CDR1 as LGHNT and CDR2 as FRNRAP. The CDR3 loop is CASGFITDTQYF. The DNA of the CDR3 is TGTGCTAGTGGATTTATCACAGATACGCAGTATTTT.

The J gene is TRBJ2-7, the V gene TRBV30, with TRBD2 identical over 9 bases. V shed 4 bases and J 2 bases; nucleotides not matched to a gene: 9. Germline V CDR1 and CDR2: GTSNPN, SVGIG (reference sequence). This CDR3 has 15 amino acids. CDR3 residues: CAWKRDSGGPYEQYF. The DNA of the CDR3 is TGTGCCTGGAAAAGAGATAGCGGGGGTCCCTACGAGCAGTACTTC.

This chain links TRBV6-4 with TRBJ2-2, with 9 bases lining up with TRBD1. V lost 4 bases and J lost 0; bases outside the gene matches: 3. Germline V gene data show CDR1 as MRHNA and CDR2 as SNTAGT. This CDR3 contains 16 residues. For the CDR3, the DNA is TGTGCCAGCAGTGCACAGGGGGCAGCGAACACCGGGGAGCTGTTTTTT. Amino acids: CASSAQGAANTGELFF.

The rearrangement uses TRBV19 and TRBJ1-4; D call uncertain. CDR3 length: 11 amino acids. V lost 7 bases to trimming and J lost 8 bases, with 8 bases between them. Germline lookup yields CDR1 LNHDA and CDR2 SQIVND (reference sequence). The CDR3: CASNLREKLFF. The CDR3 DNA is TGTGCCAGTAACCTGAGGGAAAAACTGTTTTTT.

The chain uses TRBV6-4 and TRBJ2-7; 13 bases match TRBD2. Germline trimming cut 4 bases from V and 6 bases from J; bases unmatched to any gene: 3. The length of the CDR3 is 14 residues. CDR1 and CDR2 from the germline V gene are MRHNA and SNTAGT. The CDR3 loop is CASSVLAGGLEQYF. The CDR3 bases are TGTGCCAGCAGTGTACTAGCGGGAGGGCTCGAGCAGTACTTC.

The chain combines TRBV19 with TRBJ2-4, with 7 bases matching TRBD1. Germline CDR1 is LNHDA and CDR2 is SQIVND (reference sequence). With 2 bases clipped from V and 5 bases from J, the junction kept 0 bases outside the gene matches. The CDR3 runs 13 residues. CDR3 sequence: CASSITGENIQYF. CDR3 DNA sequence: TGTGCCAGTAGTATAACAGGGGAAAACATTCAGTACTTC.

V is TRBV7-7 and J is TRBJ2-1; 7 positions agree with TRBD2. This CDR3 has 14 residues. Trimming removed 5 bases from V and 0 bases from J; junction bases left unmatched: 1. CDR1 and CDR2 (germline): SSHAT, FNYEAQ (reference sequence). CDR3 nucleotides: TGTGCCAGCAGCCGGGGGGACTCCTACAATGAGCAGTTCTTC. This codes for CASSRGDSYNEQFF.

This CDR3 is CASSGDPNTEAFF. The CDR3 nucleotides are TGTGCCAGCAGTGGCGATCCGAACACTGAAGCTTTCTTT. The chain recombines TRBV2 with TRBJ1-1, with unresolved D. Germline V gives CDR1 SNHLY, CDR2 FYNNEI. Trimming cost V 4 bases and J 1 base, with 7 bases left between them. The CDR3 is 13 amino acids. Supplemented by reference TRBV2 and TRBJ1-1, the full variable domain reads EPEVTQTPSHQVTQMGQEVILRCVPISNHLYFYWYRQILGQKVEFLVSFYNNEISEKSEIFDDQFSVERPDGSNFTLKIRSTKLEDSAMYFCASSGDPNTEAFFGQGTRLTVV.

V is TRBV29-1 and J is TRBJ1-2; the D is unclear. The CDR3 is made up of 13 amino acids. Trimming took off 3 bases at V and 0 bases at J, with 8 bases between the two ends. Germline V gene sequence: CDR1 SQVTM, CDR2 ANQGSEA. As DNA, the CDR3 is TGCAGCGTTGAGGGCAGCTCTAACTATGGCTACACCTTC. The encoded protein is CSVEGSSNYGYTF.

The chain uses TRBV27 and TRBJ2-1; D remains ambiguous. The V gene's germline CDR1 is MNHEY and CDR2 SMNVEV (reference sequence). V lost 6 bases and J lost 4, with 13 bases in between. The CDR3 covers 14 residues. The CDR3 is CASRMSSKYNEQFF. CDR3 in DNA: TGTGCCAGCAGAATGAGTTCCAAGTACAATGAGCAGTTCTTC.

This chain joins TRBV11-3 and TRBJ2-3; TRBD1 is a possible D gene (5 bases). Germline values: CDR1 SGHNT, CDR2 YENEEA. This CDR3 contains 15 residues. The V end was cut by 5 bases, the J end by 4 bases, with 16 bases between. CDR3 sequence: CASSPRGAESDTQYF. Written as DNA, the CDR3 is TGTGCCAGCAGCCCTCGTGGGGCAGAATCAGATACGCAGTATTTT.

The chain employs TRBV18 and TRBJ1-3; no firm D call. V gave up 2 bases and J gave up 0 bases, with 14 bases separating them. The CDR3 runs 17 residues. In germline, CDR1 is KGHSH, CDR2 LQKENI. Written as DNA, the CDR3 is TGTGCCAGCTCACCATCCGCAGGAGGGAGCTCTGGAAACACCATATATTTT. Translated, it gives CASSPSAGGSSGNTIYF.

The CDR3 DNA follows: TGCGCCAGCAGCTTTCGTCCAGGACAGGGAGAGACCCAGTACTTC. It encodes CASSFRPGQGETQYF. V usage is TRBV5-1 and J usage is TRBJ2-5; 8 bases are a match to TRBD1. The CDR3 spans 15 residues. V lost 2 bases and J lost 4; bases outside the gene matches: 7. In germline, CDR1 is SGHRS, CDR2 YFSETQ.

The genes are TRBV18 and TRBJ1-1, with D perhaps matching TRBD1 (6 bases). Germline loops: CDR1 KGHSH, CDR2 LQKENI. The CDR3 loop spans 17 amino acids. V lost 3 bases and J lost 1, with 18 bases in between. The CDR3 reads CASSPMQGPRENTEAFF. CDR3 DNA: TGTGCCAGCTCACCGATGCAGGGGCCGAGAGAGAACACTGAAGCTTTCTTT.

J is TRBJ1-2 and V is TRBV25-1, with D maybe TRBD1 (6 bases). CDR1 and CDR2 from the germline V gene are MGHDK and SYGVNS. This CDR3 is built from 14 residues. V lost 5 bases, J lost 2 bases, and 12 bases lay in between. The CDR3 region has the DNA TGTGCCAGCAGTTGGACAGCTATAAACTATGGCTACACCTTC. It specifies CASSWTAINYGYTF.

This sequence joins TRBV9 and TRBJ2-1; TRBD1 matches 9 bases. This CDR3 contains 16 residues. The germline V gene encodes CDR1 SGDLS and CDR2 YYNGEE. After removal of 0 bases from V and 3 bases from J, the junction contained 4 bases not matched to a gene. The chain's CDR3 is CASSVATGGFYNEQFF. CDR3 coding DNA: TGTGCCAGCAGCGTAGCTACAGGGGGCTTCTACAATGAGCAGTTCTTC.

The rearrangement uses TRBV10-1 and TRBJ1-2; TRBD1 matches 7 bases. Looked up from germline, CDR1 is WNHNN and CDR2 is SYGVQD (reference sequence). CDR3 length: 16 amino acids. Losses at the gene ends were 2 bases for V and 4 bases for J; bases not matched to a gene: 10. The CDR3 spells CASSEGPISGGYGYTF. The CDR3 DNA sequence: TGCGCCAGCAGTGAGGGCCCGATTTCAGGGGGCTATGGCTACACCTTC.

The chain has TRBV30 and TRBJ2-7; 8 bases are a match to TRBD1. Trimming removed 0 bases from V and 5 bases from J; junction bases left unmatched: 15. The CDR3 consists of 17 residues. Germline values: CDR1 GTSNPN, CDR2 SVGIG (reference sequence). The CDR3 DNA sequence: TGTGCCTGGAGTGTACTAGGTAGACAGGGGCTACGCCACGAGCAGTACTTC. Its protein is CAWSVLGRQGLRHEQYF.

The V gene is TRBV5-6, the J gene TRBJ2-7; 10 bases are shared with TRBD2. The CDR3 is made up of 14 amino acids. The trim removed 4 bases at V and 4 bases at J, leaving 5 bases unmatched. Germline loops: CDR1 SGHDT, CDR2 YYEEEE. CDR3 nucleotide sequence: TGTGCCAGCAGCCTAGCGGGAGATTGGTACGAGCAGTACTTC. As protein: CASSLAGDWYEQYF.

The chain joins TRBV28 to TRBJ2-1; 13 positions match TRBD2. Germline assignment: CDR1 MDHEN and CDR2 SYDVKM. This CDR3 has 16 amino acids. Trimming at V came to 5 bases and at J to 9 bases, leaving 10 bases not matched to a gene. CDR3 loop: CASSLSELAGGVEQFF. The CDR3, as DNA: TGTGCCAGCAGTCTCTCAGAACTAGCGGGAGGGGTTGAGCAGTTCTTC.

This chain uses TRBV7-9 with TRBJ2-7; 9 bases agree with TRBD2. V was clipped by 3 bases and J by 3 bases; unmatched bases: 3. The CDR3 is 14 residues long. Germline V lookup: CDR1 SEHNR, CDR2 FQNEAQ (reference sequence). Here the CDR3 DNA reads TGTGCCAGCAGCTTTAGCGGGGGCCTCTACGAGCAGTACTTC. Amino acid sequence: CASSFSGGLYEQYF. Based on the CDR3 plus reference TRBV7-9 and TRBJ2-7, the full variable domain is DTGVSQNPRHKITKRGQNVTFRCDPISEHNRLYWYRQTLGQGPEFLTYFQNEAQLEKSRLLSDRFSAERPKGSFSTLEIQRTEQGDSAMYLCASSFSGGLYEQYFGPGTRLTVT.

V usage is TRBV5-1 and J usage is TRBJ1-1, with 9 bases aligning to TRBD1. Germline lookup yields CDR1 SGHRS and CDR2 YFSETQ. The CDR3 extends over 13 amino acids. V dropped 4 bases and J dropped 5; count of bases not matched to a gene: 3. In DNA, the CDR3 is TGCGCCAGCAGCCCAGGACAGGGGACTGAAGCTTTCTTT. Amino acids: CASSPGQGTEAFF.

J is TRBJ2-7 and V is TRBV7-9; D may be TRBD2 (7 bases). V was shortened by 1 base and J by 5 bases, with 15 bases between the two germline ends. CDR1 is SEHNR and CDR2 is FQNEAQ in the germline V gene (reference sequence). The CDR3 is 15 residues long. The CDR3 DNA sequence: TGTGCCAGCAGCTTAGGGGGGGGCTTTGCCCACGAGCAGTACTTC. Translation gives CASSLGGGFAHEQYF.